A selection of T cell receptor beta chains follows, all from one sample in a study of blood T cell repertoires in COVID-19. Only in-frame clones appear in the TCRdb table, and some are missing; sequencing was by immunoSEQ multiplex PCR. The table lists under 250,000 clones, around 83% of them singletons. Sequencing was carried out using peripheral blood. These receptors were collected from a man in his forties with active or convalescent COVID-19. Both conserved end residues are part of each CDR3. The D gene is left open where the match is weak. Some rows mark clone size as missing; the rest say once, few, many or name a class of expanded clone.

abundance	j_gene	d_gene	v_gene	CDR3aa	CDR3nt
-	TRBJ1-5	-	TRBV7-9	CASSPGPINQPQHF	TGTGCCAGCAGCCCTGGGCCGATCAATCAGCCCCAGCATTTT
-	TRBJ1-2	-	TRBV19	CASTSRSNYGYTF	TGTGCCAGTACCTCCCGGTCCAACTATGGCTACACCTTC
-	TRBJ1-2	TRBD1	TRBV12-5	CASGLAPGQANYGYTF	TGTGCTAGTGGTTTGGCACCGGGACAGGCGAACTATGGCTACACCTTC
once	TRBJ1-2	-	TRBV5-6	CASSLNLGYTF	TGTGCCAGCAGCTTGAATCTTGGCTACACCTTC
few	TRBJ1-1	-	TRBV4-1	CASSQEAVMNTEAFF	TGCGCCAGCAGCCAAGAGGCGGTCATGAACACTGAAGCTTTCTTT
-	TRBJ1-1	-	TRBV7-9	CASSLALADTEAFF	TGTGCCAGCAGCTTAGCGCTGGCGGACACTGAAGCTTTCTTT
-	TRBJ2-5	TRBD1	TRBV9	CASSVGTGGKQETQYF	TGTGCCAGCAGCGTCGGGACAGGGGGAAAACAAGAGACCCAGTACTTC
once	TRBJ1-1	TRBD1	TRBV5-4	CASSFKTGVGEAFF	TGTGCCAGCAGCTTTAAAACAGGGGTCGGTGAAGCTTTCTTT
-	TRBJ1-1	-	TRBV12-3/TRBV12-4	CASSPGNQGEAFF	TGTGCCAGCAGCCCTGGAAACCAGGGTGAAGCTTTCTTT
-	TRBJ2-2	-	TRBV4-1	CASSLQGATGELFF	TGCGCCAGCAGCCTGCAAGGGGCGACCGGGGAGCTGTTTTTT
-	TRBJ1-1	-	TRBV7-2	CASSLEAGNGNTEAFF	TGTGCCAGCAGCTTAGAGGCAGGGAATGGGAACACTGAAGCTTTCTTT
few	TRBJ1-2	-	TRBV4-3	CASSQDTDSTNYGYTF	TGCGCCAGCAGCCAAGATACCGACAGTACAAACTATGGCTACACCTTC
few	TRBJ2-3	TRBD1	TRBV5-1	CASTPTGLDTQYF	TGCGCCAGCACCCCGACAGGGTTAGATACGCAGTATTTT
-	TRBJ1-6	-	TRBV28	CASSFGGKFNSPLHF	TGTGCCAGCAGTTTTGGGGGGAAATTTAATTCACCCCTCCACTTT
-	TRBJ2-7	TRBD1	TRBV5-1	CASSLGDRYNEQYF	TGCGCCAGCAGCTTAGGGGACAGGTATAACGAGCAGTACTTC
-	TRBJ1-1	TRBD1	TRBV6-5	CASSRQGNIGEAFF	TGTGCCAGCAGCCGACAGGGGAATATTGGTGAAGCTTTCTTT
few	TRBJ2-5	-	TRBV3-1/TRBV3-2	CASSQVGGRTQYF	TGTGCCAGCAGCCAAGTTGGAGGGAGGACCCAGTACTTC
-	TRBJ2-7	-	TRBV4-3	CASSQGFRSYEQYF	TGCGCCAGCAGCCAAGGGTTCAGATCCTACGAGCAGTACTTC
-	TRBJ1-6	-	TRBV7-3	CASSLKRREPPNSPLHF	TGTGCCAGCAGCTTAAAGCGGAGGGAACCCCCTAATTCACCCCTCCACTTT
once	TRBJ2-5	-	TRBV7-2	CASKLSGQETQYF	TGTGCCAGCAAACTAAGCGGGCAAGAGACCCAGTACTTC
-	TRBJ1-1	TRBD1	TRBV6-1	CASSEGSTGRRAFF	TGTGCCAGCAGTGAAGGGTCGACAGGGAGGAGAGCTTTCTTT
-	TRBJ2-7	TRBD2	TRBV28	CASSPPGLGRESSYEQYF	TGTGCCAGCAGTCCTCCAGGGTTGGGGCGGGAGAGTTCCTACGAGCAGTACTTC
once	TRBJ1-1	TRBD1	TRBV29-1	CSVKYRGQDTEAFF	TGCAGCGTGAAATACAGGGGGCAAGACACTGAAGCTTTCTTT
-	TRBJ1-3	-	TRBV7-9	CASRPAGGAGNTIYF	TGTGCCAGCAGGCCGGCGGGAGGTGCTGGAAACACCATATATTTT
once	TRBJ1-4	TRBD1	TRBV6-5	CASKETGLVEKLFF	TGTGCCAGCAAAGAGACAGGGTTGGTTGAAAAACTGTTTTTT
-	TRBJ1-3	TRBD1	TRBV4-3	CASSEGRGQNTIYF	TGCGCCAGCAGCGAGGGTAGGGGGCAAAACACCATATATTTT
-	TRBJ2-7	-	TRBV5-1	CASRPGLDYEQYF	TGCGCCAGCCGCCCGGGACTGGACTACGAGCAGTACTTC
-	TRBJ2-1	-	TRBV5-1	CASSFERTYNEQFF	TGCGCCAGCAGCTTCGAGCGGACCTACAATGAGCAGTTCTTC
once	TRBJ2-1	TRBD2	TRBV24-1	CATSETGLAGGGSYNEQFF	TGTGCCACCAGTGAGACGGGACTAGCGGGGGGGGGCTCCTACAATGAGCAGTTCTTC
-	TRBJ2-1	-	TRBV24-1	CATSSEGANYNEQFF	TGTGCCACCAGTTCGGAGGGAGCAAACTACAATGAGCAGTTCTTC
-	TRBJ1-5	-	TRBV19	CASTLYPGSQPQHF	TGTGCCAGTACCCTCTACCCAGGCAGCCAGCCCCAGCATTTT
-	TRBJ2-7	-	TRBV5-1	CASSVGTTTSYEQYF	TGCGCCAGCAGCGTGGGGACAACCACTTCCTACGAGCAGTACTTC
-	TRBJ1-1	-	TRBV7-2	CASSLQGVGNTEAFF	TGTGCCAGCAGCCTCCAAGGAGTCGGGAACACTGAAGCTTTCTTT
-	TRBJ1-1	-	TRBV19	CASRGRVDTEAFF	TGTGCCAGTAGGGGCAGGGTAGACACTGAAGCTTTCTTT
once	TRBJ1-2	-	TRBV7-2	CASSSERQVVRGYTF	TGTGCCAGCAGCTCAGAGCGACAGGTCGTTAGAGGCTACACCTTC
-	TRBJ1-5	TRBD1	TRBV28	CASSDRGNQPQHF	TGTGCCAGCAGTGACAGGGGCAATCAGCCCCAGCATTTT
-	TRBJ1-6	-	TRBV30	CAWSVQGANSPLHF	TGTGCCTGGAGTGTACAGGGAGCTAATTCACCCCTCCACTTT
-	TRBJ2-5	TRBD1	TRBV9	CASSVTTGVQETQYF	TGTGCCAGCAGCGTAACGACAGGGGTCCAAGAGACCCAGTACTTC
-	TRBJ2-1	-	TRBV11-2	CASSLDRGAGGNEQFF	TGTGCCAGCAGCTTAGATAGGGGGGCCGGGGGGAATGAGCAGTTCTTC
-	TRBJ2-1	TRBD1	TRBV14	CASSESGQGMNEQFF	TGTGCCAGCAGCGAATCGGGACAGGGAATGAATGAGCAGTTCTTC
-	TRBJ2-6	TRBD1	TRBV4-1	CASSYRQGAIGANVLTF	TGCGCCAGCAGCTATAGACAGGGGGCGATTGGGGCCAACGTCCTGACTTTC
-	TRBJ1-1	TRBD1	TRBV6-2/TRBV6-3	CASSYGDREAFF	TGTGCCAGCAGTTATGGGGACAGGGAGGCTTTCTTT